This T cell receptor beta chain was found in a study of human T cells and chemical hapten exposure. In its sample, this clonotype was seen a few times. What it recognizes is unknown. Regarding time point: patch test 1, 2 weeks after DPC sensitization. Treatment meaning: therapeutic diphenylcyclopropenone sensitization with weekly scalp DPC. General observations from the study: Expanded TCRs were compared with controls, and the expanded TCRs formed significantly more large CDR3 similarity clusters.

MiXCR was run by TCRdb on the RACE reads, yielding one entry per CDR3 protein. The repertoire holds about 340,000 distinct CDR3 sequences, 5.5% to 8% seen once, with 8.4% in the top ten. Trimming took 6 bases from V and 4 from J; bases not matched to a gene: 2. The CDR3 is made up of 13 amino acids. CDR1 is ENHRY, CDR2 SYGVKD, per germline. The V gene is TRBV10-3, the J gene TRBJ1-1, with TRBD1 matching over 10 bases. The clonotype comes from a woman aged 18-30 years with alopecia areata. Some clones in this sample may be carry-over from other donors' samples. Sequenced here: whole blood, sampled in connection with sensitization to the hapten diphenylcyclopropenone (DPC). The DNA of the CDR3 is TGTGCCATCAGGTGGGACAGGGGCACTGAAGCTTTCTTT. Amino acids: CAIRWDRGTEAFF.